This T cell receptor (beta chain) was documented in a study of blood T cell repertoires in COVID-19 (dated by TCRdb to about 2020). General notes on the study: Samples from collaborators originated in the United States, Italy and Spain and spanned both the acute and convalescent phases of COVID-19. The material from the prospective study consisted of cDNA or gDNA derived from T cells, B-cell-depleted T cells, or PBMCs. The dataset comprised deeply sampled blood TCRbeta repertoires from subjects exposed to, actively infected with, or recovered from COVID-19. The repertoires were released in a freely available public database intended as a resource for research on the immune response to SARS-CoV-2. The samples were drawn from the first 160 participants of the ongoing ImmuneRACE study and from 1,254 subjects provided by 6 global collaborators. Sample metadata almost always included a de-identified subject ID, COVID-19 status, age in years and sex. Where available, HLA class I and class II types were obtained from metadata supplied by the sample provider rather than from assay-based typing. Overall study outcomes, separate from this receptor: The amount of clinical and demographic metadata varied by source and participant and was provided uncurated.

The collaborating institutions used their own protocols to collect whole blood in K2EDTA tubes. For TCRbeta analysis, collaborators shipped samples in one of three forms: frozen whole blood, isolated PBMCs, or DNA extracted from either of those sample types. TCRbeta CDR3 regions were amplified from genomic DNA by means of the immunoSEQ Assay, a bias-controlled multiplex PCR. From the authors' description of their analysis: Nucleated cell counts per sample were estimated from amplification of reference gene primers within the assay. To quantify the absolute abundance of each unique TCRbeta CDR3 rearrangement, sequence reads were collapsed and filtered. For each sample, productive Simpson clonality was calculated by taking the square root of Simpson's diversity index across productive rearrangements. In its TCRdb copy, this immuneACCESS table keeps in-frame sequences only and misses some clones. Where compared with another copy, unresolved V genes explain less than half of these, and the others have no known cause. The DNA was the basis for D and trimming; V, J and clone size are from that table. The sample records about 250,000 clones, 88% of which are singletons. Together, the top ten hold roughly 0.8% of the sample.

The CDR3 covers 16 residues, taking in both the cysteine and the phenylalanine. Kept here is only the CDR3 DNA, which spans 48 bases and is read in frame from base 1. For CDR1 and CDR2, the germline V gene lists MNHNS and SASEGT. After removal of 2 bases from V and 6 bases from J, the junction retains 10 bases not matched to a gene. As for this clone: Its antigen is not yet known. Qualities for individual bases were not recorded, and no much larger clone is one base off.

The chain is made from TRBV6-1 and TRBJ1-2; 9 middle bases align to TRBD1. Sequenced: peripheral blood. The TCR comes from a young woman with acute or convalescent COVID-19. The CDR3 reads CASSEWTGVMTNGYTF. The DNA reads TGTGCCAGCAGTGAATGGACAGGGGTGATGACGAATGGCTACACCTTC.